One T cell receptor beta chain is described in this entry. The antigen is not known. Sorting separated CD4+ and CD8+ T cells out of PBMCs. The V gene's germline CDR1 is SGHTA and CDR2 FQGTGA. The CDR3 contains 14 residues. The germline V and J ends were trimmed by 5 bases and 1 base, with 10 bases remaining between them. The data were taken from a study of CD8+ T cells in alopecia areata. Study summary: After 6 to 18 months of tofacitinib, follow-up continued 6 months off drug. Study-wide findings and caveats: Scalp specimens additionally yield sequences from normal skin's resident alphabeta T cells. Possibly as an HLA-related effect, TCR sharing across patients appeared less clear than in mice.

Investigators isolated RNA and reverse transcribed it into cDNA to act as the sequencing template. Here immunoSEQ multiplex PCR was the method, and the copy in TCRdb shows in-frame clones only, minus some. The sample carries 80,000 to 100,000 clones, roughly two fifths recorded once. J is TRBJ2-3 and V is TRBV7-3; maybe TRBD1 (6 bases). This clonotype was obtained from a human donor with alopecia areata. The sequenced material came from CD4+ T cells sorted from blood. Here the CDR3 DNA reads TGTGCCAGCAGCGACAGGACGGGCACAGATACGCAGTATTTT. Its protein is CASSDRTGTDTQYF.